What follows are 21 T cell receptor beta chains derived from one specimen sequenced in a study of tumor-infiltrating lymphocytes in primary liver carcinoma. The input was 450 to 550 ng total RNA; TCR beta cDNA was made from it with a constant-region primer. ARM-PCR was slightly modified, and three nested multiplex PCR rounds with it gave rise to the TCR beta libraries. It was with TRBV1-TRBV30 forward primers and a C-beta reverse primer that the first two PCR rounds were run, at around 11 cycles each. TCRdb re-called the multiplex PCR reads through MiXCR, storing one row per CDR3 protein. The repertoire holds hundreds of thousands of distinct CDR3 sequences, with over 55% as singletons. Both blood RNA, taken from unsorted whole blood, and germline DNA were extracted. The sample was peripheral blood. The origin of the receptors is a middle-aged man with primary liver carcinoma and hepatitis B virus infection.

The chain couples TRBV29-1 to TRBJ2-7; tentative D call: TRBD1 (5 bases). The CDR3 sequence is 12 residues long. Germline V gene data show CDR1 as SQVTM and CDR2 as ANQGSEA. With 8 bases removed from V and 3 bases from J, the gap between germline ends came to 14 bases. In DNA form, the CDR3 reads TGCAGCATCAATAGGGGCAGCTACGAGCAGTACTTC. It is translated as CSINRGSYEQYF.

Details on this clonotype: Given a much more abundant clone one base away, this may be a read error. This chain uses TRBV4-3 with TRBJ2-1; the D is unclear. Per germline, CDR1 LGHNA and CDR2 YSLEER. The CDR3 sequence is 13 residues long. The DNA of the CDR3 is TGCGCCAACAGCCAAGATCGAGGAATTGAGCAGTTCTTC. The encoded protein is CANSQDRGIEQFF.

The rearrangement joins TRBV12-3 or TRBV12-4 to TRBJ2-1, with D hard to call. The CDR3 extends over 13 amino acids. Between the trimmed V and J ends, which lost 6 bases and 4 bases, there was a span of 10 bases. For the CDR3, the DNA is TGTGCCAGCAGAATCGAGGCTTACAATGAGCAGTTCTTC. Translation gives CASRIEAYNEQFF.

About this clonotype itself: The junction departs from the called germline gene at one end, perhaps through a read error. The chain links TRBV29-1 to TRBJ2-4; D is perhaps TRBD2 (5 bases). CDR1 and CDR2 from the germline V gene are SQVTM and ANQGSEA. The CDR3 extends over 13 amino acids. CDR3 residues: CSVEKFSSNIPYF. In DNA form, the CDR3 reads TGTAGCGTTGAAAAGTTTAGCTCGAACATTCCGTACTTC.

Remarks on this clonotype: A much larger clone is a single base away; this may be a read error. The rearrangement links TRBV6-6 to TRBJ1-5; D is unresolved. CDR3 length: 15 amino acids. The V and J ends lost 5 bases and 5 bases respectively, with 16 bases between them. The germline V gene has CDR1 MNHNY and CDR2 SVGAGI (reference sequence). The CDR3 nucleotides are TGTGCCAGCAGTAGGACCGGGATGGGCTATCAGCCCCAGCATTTT. Protein sequence: CASSRTGMGYQPQHF.

Points on this clonotype: Sequence at one end of the junction differs from germline and may be a read error. This sequence joins TRBV4-2 and TRBJ2-1; D is perhaps TRBD1 (6 bases). The germline V gene encodes CDR1 LGHNA and CDR2 YNFKEQ. The CDR3 extends over 14 amino acids. The chain's CDR3 is CVSSPYNGDTGQFF. In DNA form, the CDR3 reads TGTGTCAGCAGCCCCTATAACGGGGACACTGGGCAGTTCTTC.

For this clonotype: This may come from a read error, since a much larger clone is one base off. This sequence joins TRBV12-3 or TRBV12-4 and TRBJ2-1, with a tentative D call TRBD2 (5 bases). CDR3 length: 12 amino acids. With 10 bases removed from V and 10 bases from J, the gap between germline ends came to 17 bases. CDR3 nucleotides: TGTGCCATCAGAGGACTCCCTCGGGAGCAGTTCTTC. Its protein product is CAIRGLPREQFF.

Points on this clonotype: One base away lies a much larger clone, so this may be a sequencing read error. This chain joins TRBV5-5 and TRBJ2-1; D unclear. The CDR3 spans 15 residues. Germline V lookup: CDR1 SGHKS, CDR2 YYEKEE (reference sequence). With 0 bases removed from V and 1 base from J, the gap between germline ends came to 8 bases. Here the CDR3 reads CASSLEVGSYNEQFF. For the CDR3, the DNA is TGTGCCAGCAGCTTGGAGGTGGGATCCTACAATGAGCAGTTCTTC. Using reference TRBV5-5 and TRBJ2-1 for the parts outside the CDR3, the full variable domain is DAGVTQSPTHLIKTRGQQVTLRCSPISGHKSVSWYQQVLGQGPQFIFQYYEKEERGRGNFPDRFSARQFPNYSSELNVNALLLGDSALYLCASSLEVGSYNEQFFGPGTRLTVL.

Comment on this clonotype: This may be a read error: a much more frequent sequence differs by one nucleotide. The V call is TRBV29-1, the J call TRBJ2-1, with 8 bases aligning to TRBD2. CDR1 and CDR2 from the germline V gene are SQVTM and ANQGSEA. J gave up 11 bases and V 6 bases, and 3 bases lay outside the gene matches. This CDR3 comprises 10 residues. In DNA form, the CDR3 reads TGCAGCGTCCCGGGGGGGAAGCAGTTCTTC. Encoded protein: CSVPGGKQFF.

The J gene is TRBJ2-2, the V gene TRBV28, with D perhaps TRBD1 (6 bases). CDR1 is MDHEN and CDR2 is SYDVKM in the germline V gene. The CDR3 is made up of 15 amino acids. Trimming removed 7 bases at V and 3 bases at J, with 15 bases between. The CDR3 sequence: CASIPGQMYTGELFF. Written as DNA, the CDR3 is TGTGCCAGCATTCCTGGACAGATGTACACCGGGGAGCTGTTTTTT.

Points on this clonotype: A much more abundant neighbour one base away suggests this may be a read error. The chain combines TRBV6-5 with TRBJ2-7; 8 bases fit TRBD2. Germline V gives CDR1 MNHEY, CDR2 SVGAGI. The CDR3 totals 14 residues. The CDR3 DNA sequence: TGTGCCAGCAGGCTGACGGCGGGGGGCTACGATCAGTACTTC. Translated: CASRLTAGGYDQYF.

Of note for this clonotype: A read error may produce the germline difference seen at one junction end. The genes are TRBV11-1 and TRBJ2-7; D is unclear. This CDR3 contains 13 residues. Germline CDR1 reads SGHAT; CDR2 reads FQDESV (reference sequence). Here the CDR3 reads CASERGVVQEQYF. As DNA, the CDR3 is TGTGCCAGCGAACGTGGAGTGGTGCAGGAGCAGTATTTC. Full variable domain (rest looked up from reference TRBV11-1 and TRBJ2-7): EAEVAQSPRYKITEKSQAVAFWCDPISGHATLYWYRQILGQGPELLVQFQDESVVDDSQLPKDRFSAERLKGVDSTLKIQPAELGDSAMYLCASERGVVQEQYFGPGTRLTVT.

The chain couples TRBV4-2 to TRBJ2-2; TRBD1 might be the D (6 bases). V was cut by 2 bases and J by 5 bases, with 6 bases left in between. The CDR3 consists of 13 residues. Germline-derived CDR1 and CDR2 are LGHNA and YNFKEQ. CDR3 residues: CASSQQGTGELFF. CDR3 nucleotide sequence: TGTGCCAGCAGCCAACAGGGGACCGGGGAGCTGTTTTTT.

The J gene is TRBJ2-3, the V gene TRBV5-4; D is unclear. The CDR3 has 14 residues. The V end lost 2 bases, the J end lost 11 bases, and 18 bases lay between the germline ends. The germline V gene has CDR1 SGHNT and CDR2 YYREEE (reference sequence). The CDR3 DNA sequence: TGTGCCAGCAGCTTCTTAGCCGAATGGGGTAAGCAGTATTTT. This codes for CASSFLAEWGKQYF.

In regard to this clonotype: Since no conserved phenylalanine or tryptophan closes the CDR3, a read error is the likely cause. The chain is built from TRBV11-2 and TRBJ2-1, with 12 bases identical to TRBD2. The CDR3 extends over 18 amino acids. The V segment lost 5 bases and the J segment 1 base; nucleotides outside the gene matches: 9. Germline loops: CDR1 SGHAT, CDR2 FQNNGV. The CDR3 DNA reads TGTGCCAGCAGCATCCGAATTCTAGCGGGAGGGTCCTACAATGAGCAGTTCCTC. It translates to CASSIRILAGGSYNEQFL.

About this clonotype itself: Given the absence of the conserved phenylalanine or tryptophan at the CDR3 end, a read error is likely. The DNA is omitted, as the CDR3 cannot be located on it reliably, and the CDR3 follows TCRdb's listing. CDR3 region: CASNPQGVNYEQYS. J is TRBJ2-7 and V is TRBV14; whether TRBD1, the table's D call, matches the DNA was not checked. The germline CDR1 and CDR2 sequences are SGHDN and FVKESK. The CDR3 sequence runs 14 residues, both termini included.

This clonotype has at least ten counts. The chain is built from TRBV4-2 and TRBJ2-1; 8 bases match TRBD2. The junction had 3 bases not matched to a gene; V was cut back by 1 base and J by 7 bases. The CDR3 sequence is 14 residues long. CDR1 is LGHNA, CDR2 YNFKEQ, per germline. The CDR3 bases are TGTGCCAGCAGCCAAGTTAGCGGGAAGAATGAGCAGTTCTTC. Its protein is CASSQVSGKNEQFF.

The chain has TRBV6-6 and TRBJ1-3, with TRBD1 matching 7 bases. The junction had 8 bases not matched to a gene; V was cut back by 2 bases and J by 7 bases. This CDR3 comprises 15 residues. Germline values: CDR1 MNHNY, CDR2 SVGAGI (reference sequence). DNA of the CDR3: TGTGCCAGCAGTTACCAGGACAGGCCAGGGAACACCATATATTTT. Residues: CASSYQDRPGNTIYF.

About this clonotype itself: This may be a read error, as it is one base from a much larger clone. This chain links TRBV10-3 with TRBJ2-7; tentative D call: TRBD2 (5 bases). The CDR3 loop spans 13 amino acids. The germline CDR1 and CDR2 sequences are ENHRY and SYGVKD. The germline V and J ends were trimmed by 11 bases and 4 bases, with 18 bases remaining between them. The CDR3 region has the DNA TGTGCCGCACAGCTAACGGGGAGTTACGAGCAGTACTTC. This gives the protein CAAQLTGSYEQYF.

Concerning this clonotype: A read error may be the cause here, since a much bigger clone is one base away. This chain uses TRBV6-5 with TRBJ2-3; the match to TRBD2 covers 11 bases. V was pared by 7 bases and J by 1 base, with 10 bases of the junction left unmatched. CDR1 is MNHEY and CDR2 is SVGAGI in the germline V gene. The CDR3 has 17 amino acids. Written as DNA, the CDR3 is TGTGCCAGCAAGGCGACTAGCGGGACCCAGGGCACAGATACGCAGTATTTT. Its translation: CASKATSGTQGTDTQYF.

Worth noting for this clonotype: This may be a read error: a much more frequent sequence differs by one nucleotide. V usage is TRBV4-3 and J usage is TRBJ2-3; no clear D gene. Germline-derived CDR1 and CDR2 are LGHNA and YSLEER. This CDR3 is built from 18 residues. V lost 3 bases, J lost 5 bases, and 24 bases lay in between. The DNA for the CDR3 is TGCGCCAGCAGCCAGAAGATCGACGGCCCAACGTTGGTAGATACGCAGTATTTT. It specifies CASSQKIDGPTLVDTQYF.